The 3 T cell receptor beta chains reported below all come from one sample, sequenced in a study of shared clonotypes between healthy human individuals. TCRdb's copy holds only in-frame clones and misses some; the assay was immunoSEQ multiplex PCR. The data show under 2.5 million clones, with 92% seen just once and roughly 0.34% held by the top ten. The sample consisted of naive CD4+ T cells from PBMCs. Subset meaning: CD45RA+ positively selected. The receptors derive from a young man in good health. Some clones in this sample may be carry-over from other donors' samples.

V gene TRBV6-5 combines with J gene TRBJ2-7; no definite D call. Trimming stripped 6 bases from V and 1 base from J, with 13 bases between. The CDR3 is made up of 14 amino acids. Germline loops: CDR1 MNHEY, CDR2 SVGAGI. The CDR3 DNA reads as TGTGCCAGCAGCCACCCCGCGGTGTCCTACGAGCAGTACTTC. Protein product: CASSHPAVSYEQYF.

The chain uses TRBV5-4 and TRBJ1-1; 7 nucleotides match TRBD1. The CDR3 length is 15 residues. The germline V gene encodes CDR1 SGHNT and CDR2 YYREEE (reference sequence). After removal of 4 bases from V and 0 bases from J, the junction contained 6 bases not matched to a gene. This chain's CDR3 is CASSPRGWVNTEAFF. The CDR3, as DNA: TGTGCCAGCAGCCCCAGGGGGTGGGTGAACACTGAAGCTTTCTTT.

This rearrangement joins TRBV19 to TRBJ2-7, with 9 bases aligning to TRBD1. The J segment lost 1 base and the V segment lost 2 bases, leaving 6 bases of the junction unmatched. This CDR3 is 16 amino acids long. The V gene's germline CDR1 is LNHDA and CDR2 SQIVND (reference sequence). This CDR3 reads CASSISPGQGSYEQYF. The DNA of the CDR3 is TGTGCCAGTAGTATAAGCCCGGGACAGGGATCCTACGAGCAGTACTTC.